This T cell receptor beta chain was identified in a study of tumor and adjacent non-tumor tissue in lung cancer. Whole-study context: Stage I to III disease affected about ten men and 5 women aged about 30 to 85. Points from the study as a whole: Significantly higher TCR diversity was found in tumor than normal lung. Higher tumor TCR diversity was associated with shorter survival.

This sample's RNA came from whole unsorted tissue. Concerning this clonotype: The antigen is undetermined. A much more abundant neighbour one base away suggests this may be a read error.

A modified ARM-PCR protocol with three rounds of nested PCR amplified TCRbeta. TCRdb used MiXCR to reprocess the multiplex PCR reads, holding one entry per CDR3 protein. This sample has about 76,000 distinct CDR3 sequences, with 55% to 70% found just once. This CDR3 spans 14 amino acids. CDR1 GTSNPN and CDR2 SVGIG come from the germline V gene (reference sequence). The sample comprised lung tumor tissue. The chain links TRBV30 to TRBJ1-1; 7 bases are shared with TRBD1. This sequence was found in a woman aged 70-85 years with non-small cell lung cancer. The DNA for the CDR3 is TGTGCCTGGAGGCTAGGGGGCCCGAACACTGAACCTTTCTTT. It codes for CAWRLGGPNTEPFF.